This T cell receptor (beta chain) was captured in a study of blood T cell repertoires in COVID-19. Study context: Samples came from the United States, Italy and Spain, spanning acute and convalescent COVID-19. T cells, B-cell-depleted T cells, or PBMCs supplied cDNA or gDNA.

The CDR3 is 12 residues long. Germline CDR1 and CDR2: LGHDT and YNNKEL (reference sequence). The V end lost 8 bases, the J end lost 4 bases, and 9 bases lay between the germline ends. Per the original data handling: Researchers report that nucleated cell counts were estimated from reference gene primer amplification. Profiled with immunoSEQ multiplex PCR; TCRdb holds only in-frame clones, not every one. The DNA was the basis for D and trimming; V, J and clone size are from that table. This table has about 170,000 clones, approximately 74% appearing once. V gene TRBV3-1 (or the pseudogene TRBV3-2) combines with J gene TRBJ2-1, with a weak D call TRBD1 (5 bases). The sequence derives from a woman older than 75 with acute or convalescent COVID-19. Sequencing was performed on peripheral blood. CDR3 protein: CASSAGYNEQFF. The CDR3, as DNA: TGTGCCAGCTCGGCAGGGTACAATGAGCAGTTCTTC.